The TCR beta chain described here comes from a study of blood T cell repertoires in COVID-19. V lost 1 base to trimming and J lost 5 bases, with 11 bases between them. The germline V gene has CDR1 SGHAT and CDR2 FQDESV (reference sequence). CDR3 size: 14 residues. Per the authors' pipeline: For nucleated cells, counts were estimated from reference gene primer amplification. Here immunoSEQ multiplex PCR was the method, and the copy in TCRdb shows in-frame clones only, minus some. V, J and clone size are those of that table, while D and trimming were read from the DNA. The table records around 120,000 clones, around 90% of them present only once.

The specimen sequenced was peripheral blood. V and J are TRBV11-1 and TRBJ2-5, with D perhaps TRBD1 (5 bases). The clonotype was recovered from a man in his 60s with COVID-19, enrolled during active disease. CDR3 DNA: TGTGCCAGCAGCTTAGTTGGACAAAGGGAGACCCAGTACTTC. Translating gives CASSLVGQRETQYF.